The entry below gives a single T cell receptor beta chain sequence along with its context. Its matching antigen is unknown. Patients who had autoimmune disease history or got systemic immunosuppression were left out. TCRdb's copy holds only in-frame clones and misses some; the assay was immunoSEQ multiplex PCR. Among around 48,000 clones listed, around 80% were seen once. The data were obtained in a study of OX40 agonist ivuxolimab in advanced cancers. About the study: Patients in dose escalation had liver, melanoma, kidney or head and neck cancers. Points from the study as a whole: On average, a greater number of expanded clones characterised CD8+ T cells relative to CD4+.

J lost 12 bases, V lost 1 base, and 8 bases had no gene match. CDR1 is SGHTA and CDR2 is FQGNSA in the germline V gene. The CDR3 is 13 amino acids. The input for sequencing was CD4+ or CD8+ T cells sorted from blood, taken in a trial of the OX40 agonist ivuxolimab. This sequence joins TRBV7-2 and TRBJ1-2; 7 bases map to TRBD1. This sequence was found in an adult with an advanced solid tumor such as melanoma, head and neck, liver or kidney cancer. The CDR3 region has the DNA TGTGCCAGCAGCTTAGGGACGGCCAGGGGGAACACCTTC. Protein product: CASSLGTARGNTF.